This T cell receptor beta chain was sequenced during a study of human CD4 T cells and Enterobacteriaceae. Memory CD4+ T cells were sorted as all CD4+ cells except CD45RA+CCR7+CD95- naive cells, over 95% pure. Repertoires were generated with immunoSEQ multiplex PCR, while TCRdb's copy carries only in-frame clones and drops some. The sample lists some 30,000 clones; 70% to 85% were seen once. The junction had 14 bases not matched to a gene; V was cut back by 2 bases and J by 4 bases. Germline V gene lookup returns CDR1 MNHNS and CDR2 SASEGT. The CDR3 has 18 amino acids. The source of this sequence is a human donor in good health. The material sequenced was memory CD4+ T cells from blood. The chain employs TRBV6-1 and TRBJ1-5; TRBD1 matches 7 bases. CDR3 sequence: CASSEFFRLTGPNQPQHF. CDR3 nucleotide sequence: TGTGCCAGCAGTGAATTCTTTAGGCTGACAGGGCCAAATCAGCCCCAGCATTTT.